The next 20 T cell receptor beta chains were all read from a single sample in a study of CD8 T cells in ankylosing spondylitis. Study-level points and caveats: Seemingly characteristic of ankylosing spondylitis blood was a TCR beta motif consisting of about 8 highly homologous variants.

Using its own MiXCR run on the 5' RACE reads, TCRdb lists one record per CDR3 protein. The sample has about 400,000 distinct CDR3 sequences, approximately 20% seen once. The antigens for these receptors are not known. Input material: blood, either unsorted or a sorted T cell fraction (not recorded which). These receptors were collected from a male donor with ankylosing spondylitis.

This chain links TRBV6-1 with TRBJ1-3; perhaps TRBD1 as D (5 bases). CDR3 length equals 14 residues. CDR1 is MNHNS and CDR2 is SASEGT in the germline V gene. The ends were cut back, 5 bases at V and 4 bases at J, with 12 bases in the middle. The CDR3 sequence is CASSPGQEGNTIYF. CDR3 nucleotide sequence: TGTGCCAGCAGTCCCGGACAAGAGGGAAACACCATATATTTT.

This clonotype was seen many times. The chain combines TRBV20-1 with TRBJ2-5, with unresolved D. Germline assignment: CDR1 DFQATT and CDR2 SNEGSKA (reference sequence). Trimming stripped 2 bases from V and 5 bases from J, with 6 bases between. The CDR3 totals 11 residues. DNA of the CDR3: TGCAGTGCTAGACAGGCGGAGACCCAGTACTTC. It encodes CSARQAETQYF.

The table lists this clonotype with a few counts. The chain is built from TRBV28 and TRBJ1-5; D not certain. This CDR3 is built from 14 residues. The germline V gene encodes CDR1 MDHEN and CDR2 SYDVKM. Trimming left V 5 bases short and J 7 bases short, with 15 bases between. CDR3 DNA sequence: TGTGCCAGCAGTACCCCCCAAATGGGCCAGCCCCAGCATTTT. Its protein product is CASSTPQMGQPQHF.

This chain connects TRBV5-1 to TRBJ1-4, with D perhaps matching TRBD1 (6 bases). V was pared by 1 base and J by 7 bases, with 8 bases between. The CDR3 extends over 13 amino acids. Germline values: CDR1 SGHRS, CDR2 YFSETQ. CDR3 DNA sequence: TGCGCCAGCAGCTTGACAGGGTTTGAAAAACTGTTTTTT. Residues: CASSLTGFEKLFF. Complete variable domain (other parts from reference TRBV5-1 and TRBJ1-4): KAGVTQTPRYLIKTRGQQVTLSCSPISGHRSVSWYQQTPGQGLQFLFEYFSETQRNKGNFPGRFSGRQFSNSRSEMNVSTLELGDSALYLCASSLTGFEKLFFGSGTQLSVL.

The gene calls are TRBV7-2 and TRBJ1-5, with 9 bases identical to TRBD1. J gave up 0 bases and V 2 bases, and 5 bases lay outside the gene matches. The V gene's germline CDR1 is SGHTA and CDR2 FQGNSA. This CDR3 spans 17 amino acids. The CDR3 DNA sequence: TGTGCCAGCAGCTTATCACAGGGGGCGTATAGCAATCAGCCCCAGCATTTT. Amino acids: CASSLSQGAYSNQPQHF.

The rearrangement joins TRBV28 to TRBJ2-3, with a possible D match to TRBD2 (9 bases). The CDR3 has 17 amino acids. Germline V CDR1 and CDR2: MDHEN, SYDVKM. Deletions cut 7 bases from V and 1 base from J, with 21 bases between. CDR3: CASTPQGASGGTDTQYF. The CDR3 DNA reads TGTGCCAGCACCCCCCAGGGGGCTAGCGGGGGCACAGATACGCAGTATTTT.

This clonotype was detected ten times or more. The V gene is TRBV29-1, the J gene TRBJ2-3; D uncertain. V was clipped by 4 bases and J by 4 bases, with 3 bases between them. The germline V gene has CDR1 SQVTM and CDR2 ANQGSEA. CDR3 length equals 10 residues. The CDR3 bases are TGCAGCGTTGGCCCAGATACGCAGTATTTT. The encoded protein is CSVGPDTQYF.

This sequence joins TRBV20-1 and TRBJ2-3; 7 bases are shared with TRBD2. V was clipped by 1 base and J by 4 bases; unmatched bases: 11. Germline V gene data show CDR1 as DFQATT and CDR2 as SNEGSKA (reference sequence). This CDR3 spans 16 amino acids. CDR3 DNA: TGCAGTGCTAGAGGGGGGGGGATGGGCGCCGCAGATACGCAGTATTTT. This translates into CSARGGGMGAADTQYF.

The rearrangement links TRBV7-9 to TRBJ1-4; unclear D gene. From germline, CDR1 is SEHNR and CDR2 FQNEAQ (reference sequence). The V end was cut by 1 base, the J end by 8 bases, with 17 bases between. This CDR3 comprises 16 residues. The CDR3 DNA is TGTGCCAGCAGCTTAGGAATCGACCGCAAGAAAGAAAAACTGTTTTTT. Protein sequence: CASSLGIDRKKEKLFF.

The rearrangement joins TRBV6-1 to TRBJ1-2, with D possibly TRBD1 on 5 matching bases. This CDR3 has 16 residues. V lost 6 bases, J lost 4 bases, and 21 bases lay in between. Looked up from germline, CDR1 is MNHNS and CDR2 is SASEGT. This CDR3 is CASSRQSLSLGYGYTF. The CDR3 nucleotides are TGTGCCAGCAGCCGACAGTCCCTTTCCCTCGGCTATGGCTACACCTTC.

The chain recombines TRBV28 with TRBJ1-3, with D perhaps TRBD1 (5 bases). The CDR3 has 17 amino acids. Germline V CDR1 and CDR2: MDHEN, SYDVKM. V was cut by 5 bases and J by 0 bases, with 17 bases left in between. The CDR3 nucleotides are TGTGCCAGCAGTAGGGCAGGAGGGACTCCCTCTGGAAACACCATATATTTT. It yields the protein CASSRAGGTPSGNTIYF.

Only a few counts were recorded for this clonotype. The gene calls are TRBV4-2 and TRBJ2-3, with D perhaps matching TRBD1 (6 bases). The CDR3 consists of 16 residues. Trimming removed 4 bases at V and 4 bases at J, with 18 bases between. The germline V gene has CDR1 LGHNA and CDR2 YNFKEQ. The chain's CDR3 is CASSPRTALSADTQYF. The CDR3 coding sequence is TGTGCCAGCAGCCCGAGGACAGCCTTGTCCGCAGATACGCAGTATTTT.

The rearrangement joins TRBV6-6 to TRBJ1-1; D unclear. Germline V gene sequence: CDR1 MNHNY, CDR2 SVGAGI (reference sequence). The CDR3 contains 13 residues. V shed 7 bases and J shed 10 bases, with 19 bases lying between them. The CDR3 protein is CASTHPSRLSAFF. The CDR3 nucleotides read TGTGCCAGCACCCACCCCTCAAGGTTGTCAGCTTTCTTT.

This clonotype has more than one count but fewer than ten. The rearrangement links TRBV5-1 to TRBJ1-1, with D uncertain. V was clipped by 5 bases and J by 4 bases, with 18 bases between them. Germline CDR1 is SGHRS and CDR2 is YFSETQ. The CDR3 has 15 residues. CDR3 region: CASRLTAGLGTEAFF. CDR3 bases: TGCGCCAGCAGGCTCACTGCTGGATTGGGCACTGAAGCTTTCTTT.

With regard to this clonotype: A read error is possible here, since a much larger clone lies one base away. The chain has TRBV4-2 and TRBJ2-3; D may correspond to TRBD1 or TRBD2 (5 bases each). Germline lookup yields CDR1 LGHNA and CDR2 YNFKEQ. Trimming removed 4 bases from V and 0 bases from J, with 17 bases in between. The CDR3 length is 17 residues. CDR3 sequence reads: CASSLGVDGSSTDTQYF. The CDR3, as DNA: TGTGCCAGCAGCCTGGGGGTGGACGGGTCTAGCACAGATACGCAGTATTTT.

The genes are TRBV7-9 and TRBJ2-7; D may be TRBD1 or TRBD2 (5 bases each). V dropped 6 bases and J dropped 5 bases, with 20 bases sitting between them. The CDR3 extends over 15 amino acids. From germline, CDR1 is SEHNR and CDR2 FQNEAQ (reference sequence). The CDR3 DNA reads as TGTGCCAGCAGTTGGGGGATTCGGCTCTACCACGAGCAGTACTTC. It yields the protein CASSWGIRLYHEQYF.

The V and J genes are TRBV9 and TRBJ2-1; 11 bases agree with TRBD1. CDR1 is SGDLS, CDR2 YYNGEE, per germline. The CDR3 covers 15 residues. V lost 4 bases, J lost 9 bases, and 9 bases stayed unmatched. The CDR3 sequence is CASSPGTGGNGEQFF. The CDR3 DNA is TGTGCCAGCAGCCCCGGGACAGGGGGTAATGGTGAGCAGTTCTTC.

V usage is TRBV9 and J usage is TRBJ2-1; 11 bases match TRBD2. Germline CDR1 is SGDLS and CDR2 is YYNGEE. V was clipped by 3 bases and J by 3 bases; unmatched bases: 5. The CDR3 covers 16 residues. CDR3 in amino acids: CASSATSGSLYNEQFF. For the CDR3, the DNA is TGTGCCAGCAGCGCCACTAGCGGGAGCCTCTACAATGAGCAGTTCTTC.

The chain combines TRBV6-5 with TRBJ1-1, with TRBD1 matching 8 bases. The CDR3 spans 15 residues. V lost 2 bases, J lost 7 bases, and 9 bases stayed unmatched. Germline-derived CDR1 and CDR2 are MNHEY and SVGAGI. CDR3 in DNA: TGTGCCAGCAGTTACGACGGAGGACAGGGCAATGAAGCTTTCTTT. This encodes CASSYDGGQGNEAFF.

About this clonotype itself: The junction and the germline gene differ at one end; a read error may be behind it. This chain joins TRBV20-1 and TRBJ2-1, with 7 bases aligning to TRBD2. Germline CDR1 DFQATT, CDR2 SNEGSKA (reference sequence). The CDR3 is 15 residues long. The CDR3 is CSARDWREFYNKQFF. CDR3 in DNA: TGCAGTGCTAGAGATTGGCGGGAGTTTTACAATAAGCAGTTCTTC.